Listed below are T cell receptor beta chains from one sample, sequenced in a study of blood T cells in healthy people across ages. MiXCR, applied by TCRdb to the 5' RACE reads, yields one record per CDR3 protein. This table holds about a million distinct CDR3 sequences, approximately 38% found once. Sequences were obtained from blood. The receptors shown here come from a man younger than 30 in good health. Each CDR3 is given with its conserved first and last residue. The order of the fields is CDR3 DNA, CDR3 protein, J gene, V gene, clone size, D gene. A D gene is named only where the DNA matches it firmly. Size is stated for part of the rows, as once, few or many counts, or as a class when the clone is expanded.

cdr3_nt: TGTGCCAGCAGCTTTGACAGGGCCCCCTACAATGAGCAGTTCTTC
cdr3_aa: CASSFDRAPYNEQFF
j_call: TRBJ2-1
v_call: TRBV14
clone_size: many
d_call: TRBD1

cdr3_nt: TGTGTCAGCAGCTACCTGCCTGGACTAGCGGGAGGAGGAGATGAGCAGTTCTTC
cdr3_aa: CVSSYLPGLAGGGDEQFF
j_call: TRBJ2-1
v_call: TRBV7-9
clone_size: NA
d_call: TRBD2

cdr3_nt: TGTGCCAGCAGCAGCCAGCGGGGGGGAATCAATGAGCAGTACTTC
cdr3_aa: CASSSQRGGINEQYF
j_call: TRBJ2-7
v_call: TRBV9
clone_size: NA
d_call: TRBD2

cdr3_nt: TGTGCCAGCAGCGCAGCCCCCCAGGGCGATGAGCAGTTCTTC
cdr3_aa: CASSAAPQGDEQFF
j_call: TRBJ2-1
v_call: TRBV9
clone_size: NA
d_call: NA

cdr3_nt: TGTGCCAGCAGCGTAGCTGAGGTGCCGACAGTTTCACCCCTCCACTTT
cdr3_aa: CASSVAEVPTVSPLHF
j_call: TRBJ1-6
v_call: TRBV9
clone_size: NA
d_call: NA

cdr3_nt: TGCGCCAGCAGCCAAGAACTTTGGACTGGGGAATCGAACACTGAAGCTTTCTTT
cdr3_aa: CASSQELWTGESNTEAFF
j_call: TRBJ1-1
v_call: TRBV4-3
clone_size: NA
d_call: NA

cdr3_nt: TGCAGTGCCCGGGACAGCCCCTATAATTCACCCCTCCACTTT
cdr3_aa: CSARDSPYNSPLHF
j_call: TRBJ1-6
v_call: TRBV20-1
clone_size: once
d_call: TRBD1

cdr3_nt: TGTGCCAGCAGTGTAACAGGTGGTGTGAATCAGCCCCAGCATTTT
cdr3_aa: CASSVTGGVNQPQHF
j_call: TRBJ1-5
v_call: TRBV25-1
clone_size: NA
d_call: NA

cdr3_nt: TGTGCCATCAACCGACAGGTCTGGGATGAGCAGTTCTTC
cdr3_aa: CAINRQVWDEQFF
j_call: TRBJ2-1
v_call: TRBV10-3
clone_size: NA
d_call: NA

cdr3_nt: TGTGCCAGCAGCCCTAGGGACAAGAAATACAATGAGCAGTTCTTC
cdr3_aa: CASSPRDKKYNEQFF
j_call: TRBJ2-1
v_call: TRBV5-6
clone_size: many
d_call: NA

cdr3_nt: TGTGCCAGCAGTCTAGTTTTCACAGGGGGCGAAACGGAAAAACTGTTTTTT
cdr3_aa: CASSLVFTGGETEKLFF
j_call: TRBJ1-4
v_call: TRBV12-3/TRBV12-4
clone_size: NA
d_call: TRBD1

cdr3_nt: TGTGCCAACAGCTGCTTGGGGACAGATACGCAGTATTTT
cdr3_aa: CANSCLGTDTQYF
j_call: TRBJ2-3
v_call: TRBV5-5
clone_size: NA
d_call: NA

cdr3_nt: TGTGCCAGCAGCCCCCTGGAAACGGGACAGGGGCCATACAATGAGCAGTTCTTC
cdr3_aa: CASSPLETGQGPYNEQFF
j_call: TRBJ2-1
v_call: TRBV3-1
clone_size: few
d_call: TRBD1

cdr3_nt: TGCGCCAGCAGCTTGGAGGGGGCCCAAGAGACCCAGTACTTC
cdr3_aa: CASSLEGAQETQYF
j_call: TRBJ2-5
v_call: TRBV5-1
clone_size: few
d_call: TRBD1

cdr3_nt: TGTGCCAGCAGCCCCCCTCCTCGGGGGGTTAACACTGAAGCTTTCTTT
cdr3_aa: CASSPPPRGVNTEAFF
j_call: TRBJ1-1
v_call: TRBV5-4
clone_size: NA
d_call: NA

cdr3_nt: TGTGCCAGCAGCTTCTTGACTAGCGGGGGCTTAAATGAGCAGTTCTTC
cdr3_aa: CASSFLTSGGLNEQFF
j_call: TRBJ2-1
v_call: TRBV7-2
clone_size: NA
d_call: TRBD2

cdr3_nt: TGTGCCAGCAGTTCCCGATCAAAGGGCGTGATCTCTGGAAACACCATATATTTT
cdr3_aa: CASSSRSKGVISGNTIYF
j_call: TRBJ1-3
v_call: TRBV6-5
clone_size: NA
d_call: NA

cdr3_nt: TGTGCCAGCAGCCAACGGGACACATCCTACGAGCAGTACTTC
cdr3_aa: CASSQRDTSYEQYF
j_call: TRBJ2-7
v_call: TRBV3-1
clone_size: NA
d_call: NA

cdr3_nt: TGTGCCAGCAGCGACCCGGACGGAGCAGAGACCCAGTACTTC
cdr3_aa: CASSDPDGAETQYF
j_call: TRBJ2-5
v_call: TRBV6-2/TRBV6-3
clone_size: NA
d_call: NA

cdr3_nt: TGCGCCAGCAGCTTGGATCCAGGGGGCTATGGCTACACCTTC
cdr3_aa: CASSLDPGGYGYTF
j_call: TRBJ1-2
v_call: TRBV5-1
clone_size: NA
d_call: TRBD1

cdr3_nt: TGCAGCGTTTACCCTCAGGTTAATGAGCAGTTCTTC
cdr3_aa: CSVYPQVNEQFF
j_call: TRBJ2-1
v_call: TRBV29-1
clone_size: NA
d_call: NA

cdr3_nt: TGTGCTATCAGGGGACAGGTGAATGAAAAACTGTTTTTT
cdr3_aa: CAIRGQVNEKLFF
j_call: TRBJ1-4
v_call: TRBV10-3
clone_size: NA
d_call: TRBD1

cdr3_nt: TGCAGCGTTACCCAGACGTCACAGGCAGATACGCAGTATTTT
cdr3_aa: CSVTQTSQADTQYF
j_call: TRBJ2-3
v_call: TRBV29-1
clone_size: NA
d_call: NA

cdr3_nt: TGTGCCAGCACGGTCCTGAACACTGAAGCTTTCTTT
cdr3_aa: CASTVLNTEAFF
j_call: TRBJ1-1
v_call: TRBV7-9
clone_size: few
d_call: NA

cdr3_nt: TGCAGTGCTAGAGATTCCCCGCGGGGCACAGATACGCAGTATTTT
cdr3_aa: CSARDSPRGTDTQYF
j_call: TRBJ2-3
v_call: TRBV20-1
clone_size: NA
d_call: NA

cdr3_nt: TGTGCCAGCAGCTTAGTCGCGACTTCACCTACCGGGGAGCTGTTTTTT
cdr3_aa: CASSLVATSPTGELFF
j_call: TRBJ2-2
v_call: TRBV7-2
clone_size: NA
d_call: NA

cdr3_nt: TGTGCCAGCAGCCCCCCAGGTAGAGGCGCAAACACTGAAGCTTTCTTT
cdr3_aa: CASSPPGRGANTEAFF
j_call: TRBJ1-1
v_call: TRBV7-9
clone_size: few
d_call: NA